This T cell receptor beta chain originates from a study of cytomegalovirus exposure and HLA in healthy donors. General observations from the study: According to reports, the classifier identified cytomegalovirus status with high specificity and sensitivity. Rare sequences made up most TCRs, while some public TCRs were found in many donors.

This CDR3 contains 13 residues. Trimming left V 6 bases short and J 0 bases short, with 8 bases between. CDR1 is MNHNS, CDR2 SASEGT, per germline. PCR employed 60 Vbeta and 13 Jbeta primers. Data came from immunoSEQ multiplex PCR; TCRdb stores just in-frame clones and leaves some out. The sample has roughly 150,000 clones, around 80% seen once. With regard to this clone: Antigen: not known.

Sequences were obtained from PBMCs. The rearrangement uses TRBV6-1 and TRBJ1-1, with D hard to call. This sequence originates from a man aged 18 to 30 in good health and CMV-seropositive. Here the CDR3 DNA reads TGTGCCAGCAGCGCTTCAGTGAACACTGAAGCTTTCTTT. Amino acids: CASSASVNTEAFF.